What follows are 27 T cell receptor beta chains derived from one specimen sequenced in a study of OX40 agonist ivuxolimab in advanced cancers. Only in-frame clones appear in the TCRdb table, and some are missing; sequencing was by immunoSEQ multiplex PCR. The data show roughly 60,000 clones, with roughly nine tenths seen just once and around 0.8% held by the top ten. The sample consisted of CD4+ or CD8+ T cells sorted from blood, taken in a trial of the OX40 agonist ivuxolimab. All receptors derive from an adult with an advanced solid tumor such as melanoma, head and neck, liver or kidney cancer.

This chain links TRBV9 with TRBJ2-2; 12 positions match TRBD2. The CDR3 is made up of 16 amino acids. Germline V lookup: CDR1 SGDLS, CDR2 YYNGEE. The ends lost 4 bases at V and 6 bases at J; junction bases unmatched: 7. As DNA, the CDR3 is TGTGCCAGCAGCCCACTGACTAGCGGGAGCTCCGGGGAGCTGTTTTTT. Protein: CASSPLTSGSSGELFF.

The gene calls are TRBV30 and TRBJ1-5; 11 bases line up with TRBD1. Germline trimming cut 4 bases from V and 3 bases from J; bases unmatched to any gene: 11. CDR1 is GTSNPN and CDR2 is SVGIG in the germline V gene (reference sequence). The CDR3 consists of 17 residues. CDR3 nucleotides: TGTGCCTGGAAGCTCCCGGGACAGGGGGTAGTCAATCAGCCCCAGCATTTT. This codes for CAWKLPGQGVVNQPQHF.

The chain joins TRBV27 to TRBJ2-3, with D tentatively TRBD1 or TRBD2 (6 bases each). This CDR3 has 15 residues. Germline lookup yields CDR1 MNHEY and CDR2 SMNVEV (reference sequence). The V end was cut by 7 bases, the J end by 5 bases, with 19 bases between. The CDR3 DNA reads TGTGCCAGCAAAACCTGGGGGGCTAATAAAGATACGCAGTATTTT. This sequence encodes CASKTWGANKDTQYF.

The chain combines TRBV5-4 with TRBJ1-4; possible D gene TRBD1, 5 bases. Trimming shortened V by 4 bases and J by 8 bases, and 21 bases separated the two germline ends. CDR1 is SGHNT and CDR2 is YYREEE in the germline V gene (reference sequence). This CDR3 region has 16 residues. CDR3: CASSPMGLGQLEKLFF. In DNA, the CDR3 is TGTGCCAGCAGCCCCATGGGGCTCGGACAATTGGAAAAACTGTTTTTT.

The chain couples TRBV15 to TRBJ1-1; possibly TRBD1 for D (5 bases). This CDR3 comprises 15 residues. With 0 bases removed from V and 1 base from J, the gap between germline ends came to 9 bases. Germline CDR1 LNHNV, CDR2 YYDKDF (reference sequence). DNA for the CDR3: TGTGCCACCAGCAGAGATATTGGGGGGAACACTGAAGCTTTCTTT. It yields the protein CATSRDIGGNTEAFF.

This clone was recorded once. This chain uses TRBV15 with TRBJ2-7, with 11 nucleotides matching TRBD2. V shed 7 bases and J 2 bases; nucleotides not matched to a gene: 4. The germline gives CDR1 LNHNV, CDR2 YYDKDF (reference sequence). This CDR3 region has 14 residues. This CDR3 is CATTPTSGAYEQYF. CDR3 nucleotides: TGTGCCACCACCCCGACTAGCGGGGCCTACGAGCAGTACTTC. Using reference TRBV15 and TRBJ2-7 for the parts outside the CDR3, the full variable domain is DAMVIQNPRYQVTQFGKPVTLSCSQTLNHNVMYWYQQKSSQAPKLLFHYYDKDFNNEADTPDNFQSRRPNTSFCFLDIRSPGLGDTAMYLCATTPTSGAYEQYFGPGTRLTVT.

The chain employs TRBV7-2 and TRBJ1-1; D not resolved. Trimming stripped 4 bases from V and 4 bases from J, with 16 bases between. The CDR3 consists of 15 residues. Germline CDR1 SGHTA, CDR2 FQGNSA. Here the CDR3 reads CASSSGPSGSTEAFF. Here the CDR3 DNA reads TGTGCCAGCAGCTCCGGACCCTCCGGGAGCACTGAAGCTTTCTTT.

This CDR3 reads CASTPRSLNEKLFF. The CDR3 DNA reads as TGTGCCAGCACCCCCCGCAGCCTTAATGAAAAACTGTTTTTT. This sequence joins TRBV6-1 and TRBJ1-4; D not resolved. CDR1 and CDR2 (germline): MNHNS, SASEGT. V lost 7 bases and J 4 bases, leaving 13 bases between the germline ends. CDR3 length equals 14 residues.

This chain joins TRBV5-1 and TRBJ2-2; D is undetermined. The CDR3 contains 15 residues. V lost 3 bases and J 5 bases, leaving 14 bases between the germline ends. CDR1 and CDR2 (germline): SGHRS, YFSETQ. CDR3 sequence (DNA): TGCGCCAGCAGCTCTGCGACTTACACAACCGGGGAGCTGTTTTTT. It translates to CASSSATYTTGELFF.

The rearrangement uses TRBV29-1 and TRBJ2-3, with a tentative D call TRBD2 (7 bases). Germline V gives CDR1 SQVTM, CDR2 ANQGSEA. The V end lost 7 bases, the J end lost 6 bases, and 17 bases lay between the germline ends. This CDR3 is 13 amino acids long. The CDR3: CSAPIGGADTQYF. DNA for the CDR3: TGCAGCGCTCCTATTGGGGGGGCCGATACGCAGTATTTT.

This rearrangement joins TRBV5-6 to TRBJ2-7; D remains ambiguous. The CDR3 consists of 13 residues. Germline V gene lookup returns CDR1 SGHDT and CDR2 YYEEEE. The V and J ends lost 0 bases and 4 bases respectively, with 8 bases between them. CDR3 sequence reads: CASSLERNYEQYF. In DNA, the CDR3 is TGTGCCAGCAGCTTGGAACGGAATTACGAGCAGTACTTC.

The V and J genes are TRBV15 and TRBJ2-5, with D perhaps matching TRBD2 (5 bases). Germline V lookup: CDR1 LNHNV, CDR2 YYDKDF (reference sequence). The CDR3 covers 14 residues. Trimming stripped 2 bases from V and 0 bases from J, with 7 bases between. Written as DNA, the CDR3 is TGTGCCACCAGCAGATCCGGGAACCAAGAGACCCAGTACTTC. Amino acids: CATSRSGNQETQYF.

The V call is TRBV30, the J call TRBJ1-1; 9 nucleotides line up with TRBD1. The CDR3 is 16 amino acids. V lost 5 bases to trimming and J lost 3 bases; unmatched junction nucleotides: 13. Germline V lookup: CDR1 GTSNPN, CDR2 SVGIG (reference sequence). CDR3 loop: CAWGQGQGRGYTEAFF. The DNA of the CDR3 is TGTGCCTGGGGACAAGGACAGGGGAGAGGGTACACTGAAGCTTTCTTT. Supplemented by reference TRBV30 and TRBJ1-1, the full variable domain reads SQTIHQWPATLVQPVGSPLSLECTVEGTSNPNLYWYRQAAGRGLQLLFYSVGIGQISSEVPQNLSASRPQDRQFILSSKKLLLSDSGFYLCAWGQGQGRGYTEAFFGQGTRLTVV.

This clone appeared a single time. The CDR3 nucleotides read TGTGCCAGCAGCTCTTTCGGCCTAGCGGGGTCTGGGGCCAACGTCCTGACTTTC. It encodes CASSSFGLAGSGANVLTF. The chain carries TRBV5-5 and TRBJ2-6; 9 bases match TRBD2. The V and J ends lost 3 bases and 1 base, in that order; junction bases with no gene match: 8. CDR3 length: 18 amino acids. In germline, CDR1 is SGHKS, CDR2 YYEKEE (reference sequence).

The chain carries TRBV19 and TRBJ2-5; 8 nucleotides agree with TRBD1. Trimming took 2 bases from V and 4 from J; bases not matched to a gene: 0. Per germline, CDR1 LNHDA and CDR2 SQIVND (reference sequence). The CDR3 length is 13 residues. The CDR3 sequence is CASSITGGETQYF. CDR3 nucleotides: TGTGCCAGTAGTATAACAGGGGGAGAGACCCAGTACTTC.

The chain couples TRBV29-1 to TRBJ1-1; D is possibly TRBD1 (5 bases). This CDR3 is 15 amino acids long. Germline CDR1 SQVTM, CDR2 ANQGSEA. The V end was cut by 3 bases, the J end by 5 bases, with 19 bases between. CDR3 sequence (DNA): TGCAGCGTTGATGATGATTGGGGCGCGGGAACTGAAGCTTTCTTT. It encodes CSVDDDWGAGTEAFF.

The chain links TRBV18 to TRBJ2-1; 8 bases line up with TRBD2. Germline V gives CDR1 KGHSH, CDR2 LQKENI. The CDR3 has 16 residues. J gave up 3 bases and V 0 bases, and 4 bases lay outside the gene matches. CDR3 DNA sequence: TGTGCCAGCTCACCACCTTACAGCGGGGGCTACAATGAGCAGTTCTTC. The encoded protein is CASSPPYSGGYNEQFF.

The rearrangement uses TRBV5-1 and TRBJ2-7; D gene unclear. CDR3 length equals 11 residues. Trimming took off 2 bases at V and 3 bases at J, with 3 bases between the two ends. Germline loops: CDR1 SGHRS, CDR2 YFSETQ. The CDR3 region is CASSLDYEQYF. In DNA form, the CDR3 reads TGCGCCAGCAGCTTAGACTACGAGCAGTACTTC.

The rearrangement links TRBV6-1 to TRBJ1-2; 9 bases are a match to TRBD1. The CDR3 spans 13 residues. CDR1 and CDR2 (germline): MNHNS, SASEGT. The trim removed 9 bases at V and 2 bases at J, leaving 4 bases unmatched. CDR3 protein: CARGDRANYGYTF. In DNA, the CDR3 is TGTGCCAGGGGGGACAGGGCCAACTATGGCTACACCTTC.

The chain recombines TRBV19 with TRBJ2-2; D possibly corresponds to TRBD2 (5 bases). V lost 5 bases and J 6 bases, leaving 7 bases between the germline ends. The CDR3 is made up of 12 amino acids. Germline loops: CDR1 LNHDA, CDR2 SQIVND (reference sequence). This chain's CDR3 is CASSPRAGELFF. CDR3 coding DNA: TGTGCCAGTAGTCCGAGGGCCGGGGAGCTGTTTTTT.

The CDR3 spells CASSLQGATGNTIYF. CDR3 DNA sequence: TGTGCCAGCAGTCTACAGGGGGCTACTGGAAACACCATATATTTT. This chain links TRBV2 with TRBJ1-3; 9 bases agree with TRBD1. The CDR3 is 15 amino acids. V dropped 5 bases and J dropped 2; count of bases not matched to a gene: 4. Germline loops: CDR1 SNHLY, CDR2 FYNNEI.

CDR3 residues: CASSYRLAGGGTDTQYF. The CDR3 DNA follows: TGTGCCAGCAGCTATAGACTAGCGGGAGGTGGCACAGATACGCAGTATTTT. The chain joins TRBV11-2 to TRBJ2-3, with 13 bases that match TRBD2. J lost 1 base, V lost 4 bases, and 5 bases had no gene match. CDR1 is SGHAT and CDR2 is FQNNGV in the germline V gene. This CDR3 has 17 amino acids.

V and J are TRBV6-1 and TRBJ1-2; 9 nucleotides align to TRBD1. Germline V gene sequence: CDR1 MNHNS, CDR2 SASEGT. The CDR3 runs to 14 residues. The V gene end was trimmed by 6 bases and the J gene end by 7 bases; junction bases not matched to a gene: 9. CDR3 residues: CASRTQGARSGYTF. The CDR3 DNA sequence: TGTGCCAGCAGGACACAGGGGGCAAGAAGTGGCTACACCTTC.

For the CDR3, the DNA is TGCGCCAGCAGCTTAACTCGGAACACTGAAGCTTTCTTT. It encodes CASSLTRNTEAFF. V and J are TRBV5-1 and TRBJ1-1; D gene ambiguous. CDR3 size: 13 residues. CDR1 and CDR2 (germline): SGHRS, YFSETQ. Trimming left V 2 bases short and J 1 base short, with 6 bases between.

The chain has TRBV2 and TRBJ2-2; the D gene is possibly TRBD1 (7 bases). The length of the CDR3 is 15 residues. Trimming took off 3 bases at V and 3 bases at J, with 11 bases between the two ends. From germline, CDR1 is SNHLY and CDR2 FYNNEI. This CDR3 is CASSEFRGDTGELFF. The CDR3 DNA reads TGTGCCAGCAGTGAGTTCAGGGGGGACACCGGGGAGCTGTTTTTT.

In DNA form, the CDR3 reads TGTGCCAGCAGCCCGGGAGTGTCCTCCTACAATGAGCAGTTCTTC. This codes for CASSPGVSSYNEQFF. The rearrangement links TRBV2 to TRBJ2-1, with a tentative D call TRBD2 (6 bases). Germline loops: CDR1 SNHLY, CDR2 FYNNEI. This CDR3 has 15 amino acids. V shed 6 bases and J shed 0 bases, with 12 bases lying between them.

The chain is built from TRBV30 and TRBJ1-6; D is unresolved. V was pared by 3 bases and J by 8 bases, with 11 bases between. This CDR3 has 13 residues. The germline CDR1 and CDR2 sequences are GTSNPN and SVGIG (reference sequence). This CDR3 reads CAWRPDGDSPLHF. CDR3 nucleotide sequence: TGTGCCTGGAGACCTGACGGGGATTCACCCCTCCACTTT.